The present T cell receptor beta chain was sequenced within a study of CD8 T cells in Susac syndrome. The T cells that were sequenced for TCR beta were CD8+ and CD4+ cells from blood. In contrast to the negatively isolated CD8+ and CD4+ T cells, TEMRA cells were FACS-enriched. The CDR3 is 15 residues long. Germline V gives CDR1 LNHDA, CDR2 SQIVND (reference sequence). With V trimmed by 7 bases and J by 0 bases, 4 bases remained unmatched. RNA, at roughly 0.45 to 1 ug, was reverse transcribed with random hexamers. The CDR3 of TCR beta was amplified by immunoSEQ multiplex PCR across 54 Vbeta and 13 Jbeta. One entry per CDR3 protein, called by TCRdb with MiXCR from the immunoSEQ multiplex PCR reads. The table records around 270,000 distinct CDR3 sequences, about 91% of them present only once.

The chain carries TRBV19 and TRBJ2-3; TRBD2 matches 10 bases. Sequenced material: CD8+ T cells from PBMCs. This sequence was found in a human donor with multiple sclerosis. CDR3 coding DNA: TGTGCCAGTACTGCTAGCGGGGGAAGCACAGATACGCAGTATTTT. It is translated as CASTASGGSTDTQYF.